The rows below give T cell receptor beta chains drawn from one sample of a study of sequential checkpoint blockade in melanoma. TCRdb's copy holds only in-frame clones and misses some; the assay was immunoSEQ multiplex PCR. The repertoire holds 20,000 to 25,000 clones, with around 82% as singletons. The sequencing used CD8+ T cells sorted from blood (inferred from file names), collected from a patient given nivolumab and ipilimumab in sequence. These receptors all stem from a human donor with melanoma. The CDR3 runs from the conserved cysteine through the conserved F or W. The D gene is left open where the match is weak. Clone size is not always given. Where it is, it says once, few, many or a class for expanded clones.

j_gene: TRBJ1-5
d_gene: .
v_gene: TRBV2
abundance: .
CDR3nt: TGTGCCAGCAGTGAAAACACAGCTAGCAATCAGCCCCAGCATTTT
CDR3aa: CASSENTASNQPQHF

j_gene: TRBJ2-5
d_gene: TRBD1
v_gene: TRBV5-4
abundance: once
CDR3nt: TGTGCCAGCAGCTCGGCCCGGGACAGGGGATTCCAAGAGACCCAGTACTTC
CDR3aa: CASSSARDRGFQETQYF

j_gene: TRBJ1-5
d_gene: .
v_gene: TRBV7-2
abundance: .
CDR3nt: TGTGCCAGCAGCCGAGAGGGTTGGCCCCAGCATTTT
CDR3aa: CASSREGWPQHF

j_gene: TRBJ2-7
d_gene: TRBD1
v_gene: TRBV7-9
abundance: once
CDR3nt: TGTGCCAGCAGCTTAGGGACAGGGGGCGTCGACGAGCAGTACTTC
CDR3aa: CASSLGTGGVDEQYF

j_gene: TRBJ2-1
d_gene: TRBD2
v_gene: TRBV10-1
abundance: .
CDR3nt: TGCGCCGGCAGTGAGTCTGTGAGAGCGGGGGCCTTCAATGAGCAGTTCTTC
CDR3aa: CAGSESVRAGAFNEQFF

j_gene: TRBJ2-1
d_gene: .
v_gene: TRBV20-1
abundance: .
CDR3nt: TGCAGTGGGGCCCCAGACAATGAGCAGTTCTTC
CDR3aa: CSGAPDNEQFF

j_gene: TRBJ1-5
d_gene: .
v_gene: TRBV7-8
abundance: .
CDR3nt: TGTGCCAGCAGCTTAGGTAGCGGGTGGGGGGCTAGGGGGGGCAATCAGCCCCAGCATTTT
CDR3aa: CASSLGSGWGARGGNQPQHF

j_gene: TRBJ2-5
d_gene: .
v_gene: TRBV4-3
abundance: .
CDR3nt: TGCGCCAGCAGCCCTAGCCTCCCAGAGACCCAGTACTTC
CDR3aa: CASSPSLPETQYF

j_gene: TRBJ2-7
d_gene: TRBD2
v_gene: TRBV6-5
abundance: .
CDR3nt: TGTGCCAGCAGCTCCGGGACTAGCATGTACGAGCAGTACTTC
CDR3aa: CASSSGTSMYEQYF

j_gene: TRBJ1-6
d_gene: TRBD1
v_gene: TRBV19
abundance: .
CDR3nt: TGTGCCAGTAGAGACAGGGCCGACCATAATTCACCCCTCCACTTT
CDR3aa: CASRDRADHNSPLHF

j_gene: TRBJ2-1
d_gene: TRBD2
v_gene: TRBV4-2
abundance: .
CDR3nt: TGTGCCAGCAGCCGACCCGCGACTAGCGGGAGTAGTGATGAGCAGTTCTTC
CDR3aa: CASSRPATSGSSDEQFF

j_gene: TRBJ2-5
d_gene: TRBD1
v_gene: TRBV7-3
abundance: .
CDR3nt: TGTGCCAGCAGCAGGACAGGGGGTGCGACCCAGTACTTC
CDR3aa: CASSRTGGATQYF

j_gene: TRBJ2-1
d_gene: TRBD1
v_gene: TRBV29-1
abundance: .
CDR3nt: TGCAGCGTTCTGACAGGGGCCGAGTTCTTC
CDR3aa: CSVLTGAEFF

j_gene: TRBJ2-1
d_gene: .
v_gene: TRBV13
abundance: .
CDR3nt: TGTGCCAGCAGCTTAGACAGGGAGCACTCCTACAATGAGCAGTTCTTC
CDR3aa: CASSLDREHSYNEQFF

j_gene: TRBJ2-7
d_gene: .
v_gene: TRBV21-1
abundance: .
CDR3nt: TGTCTACAGGGAAGAACCTACGAGCAGTACTTC
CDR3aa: CLQGRTYEQYF

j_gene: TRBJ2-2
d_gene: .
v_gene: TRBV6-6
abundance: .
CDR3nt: TGTGCCAGCAGTAATCGGAGGGGGCGCGGCGGGGAGCTGTTTTTT
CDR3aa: CASSNRRGRGGELFF

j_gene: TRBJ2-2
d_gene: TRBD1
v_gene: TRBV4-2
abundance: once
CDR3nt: TGTGCCAGCAGCCAAGAGGACAGGGGAAACACCGGGGAGCTGTTTTTT
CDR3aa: CASSQEDRGNTGELFF

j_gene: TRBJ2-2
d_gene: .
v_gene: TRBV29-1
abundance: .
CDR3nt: TGCAGCGTACTCAGGGAATCCGGGGAGCTGTTTTTT
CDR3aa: CSVLRESGELFF

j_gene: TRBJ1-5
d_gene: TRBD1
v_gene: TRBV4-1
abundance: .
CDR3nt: TGCGCCAGCAGCCAAGATTCCTTCGACAGGGCAGGGCCCCAGCATTTT
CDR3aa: CASSQDSFDRAGPQHF

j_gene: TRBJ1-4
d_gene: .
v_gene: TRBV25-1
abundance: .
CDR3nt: TGTGCCAGCAGTGAGGGGGCGAGGGAAAAACTGTTTTTT
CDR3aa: CASSEGAREKLFF

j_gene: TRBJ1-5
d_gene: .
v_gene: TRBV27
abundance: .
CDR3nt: TGTGCCAGCAGTTTAGACGGGTCGATGCCCCAGCATTTT
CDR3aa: CASSLDGSMPQHF

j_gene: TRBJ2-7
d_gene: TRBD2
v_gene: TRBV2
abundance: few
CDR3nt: TGTGCCAGCAATTGGGACGGGGGGGTCTACGAGCAGTACTTC
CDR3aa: CASNWDGGVYEQYF

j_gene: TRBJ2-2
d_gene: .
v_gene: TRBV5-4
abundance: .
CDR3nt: TGTGCCAGCAGCTTGGCCGGGGTGGACACCGGGGAGCTGTTTTTT
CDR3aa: CASSLAGVDTGELFF

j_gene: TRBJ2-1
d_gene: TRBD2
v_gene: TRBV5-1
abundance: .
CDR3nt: TGCGCCAGCAGCTCCGAACTAGCGGGAGGATCGGGTGAGCAGTTCTTC
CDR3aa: CASSSELAGGSGEQFF

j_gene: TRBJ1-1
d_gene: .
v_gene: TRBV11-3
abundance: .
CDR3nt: TGTGCCAGCAGCACCAGAAGGAACACTGAAGCTTTCTTT
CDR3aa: CASSTRRNTEAFF

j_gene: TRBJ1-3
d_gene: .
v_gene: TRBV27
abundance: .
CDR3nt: TGTGCCAGCAGCAAAGGGGGTTCTGGAAACACCATATATTTT
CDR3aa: CASSKGGSGNTIYF

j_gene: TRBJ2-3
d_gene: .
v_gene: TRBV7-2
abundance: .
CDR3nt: TGTGCCAGCAGCTTAGTGGTGGGATTCGGGGTTAGGAATACGCAGTATTTT
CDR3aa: CASSLVVGFGVRNTQYF

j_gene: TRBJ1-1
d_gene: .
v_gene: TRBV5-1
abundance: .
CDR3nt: TGCGCCAGCAGCTTTACAGGGAACACTGAAGCTTTCTTT
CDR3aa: CASSFTGNTEAFF